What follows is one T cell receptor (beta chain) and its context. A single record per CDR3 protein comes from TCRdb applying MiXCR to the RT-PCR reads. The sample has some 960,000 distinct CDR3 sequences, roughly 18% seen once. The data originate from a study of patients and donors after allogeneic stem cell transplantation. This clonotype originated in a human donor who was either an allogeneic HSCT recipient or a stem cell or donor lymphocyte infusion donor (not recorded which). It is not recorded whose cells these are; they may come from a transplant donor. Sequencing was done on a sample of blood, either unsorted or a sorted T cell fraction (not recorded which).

CDR3 residues: CASSQLVSGANQPQHF. CDR3 in DNA: TGCGCCAGCAGCCAACTTGTTTCAGGGGCCAATCAGCCCCAGCATTTT. V gene TRBV4-1 combines with J gene TRBJ1-5; tentative D call: TRBD1 (6 bases). V lost 2 bases to trimming and J lost 3 bases, with 14 bases between them. The CDR3 length is 16 residues. In germline, CDR1 is MGHRA, CDR2 YSYEKL.